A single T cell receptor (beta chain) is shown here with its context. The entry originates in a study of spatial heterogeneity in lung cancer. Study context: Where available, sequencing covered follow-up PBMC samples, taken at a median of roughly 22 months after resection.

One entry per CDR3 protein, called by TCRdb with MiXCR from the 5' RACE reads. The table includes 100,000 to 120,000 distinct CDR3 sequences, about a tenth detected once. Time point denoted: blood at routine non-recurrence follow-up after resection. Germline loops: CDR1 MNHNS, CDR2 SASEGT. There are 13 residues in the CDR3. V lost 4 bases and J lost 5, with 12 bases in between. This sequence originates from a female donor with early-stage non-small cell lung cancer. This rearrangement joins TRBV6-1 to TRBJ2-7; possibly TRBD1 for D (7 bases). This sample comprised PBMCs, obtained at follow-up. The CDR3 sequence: CASSGGRGDEQYF. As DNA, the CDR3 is TGTGCCAGCAGTGGAGGCAGGGGGGACGAGCAGTACTTC.